What follows are 10 T cell receptor beta chains derived from one specimen sequenced in a study of blood T cells in healthy people across ages. A J-beta primer mix and a sample-barcoded 5' primer were used in a second PCR of roughly 7 to 12 cycles. TCRdb ran MiXCR on the 5' RACE reads and lists one entry per CDR3 protein. The table has hundreds of thousands of distinct CDR3 sequences, 25% to 35% seen once. The sequenced material came from blood. The source of these receptors is a woman older than 75 in good health.

There are many counts of this clonotype. CDR3 protein: CASSLRTERFF. Here the CDR3 DNA reads TGTGCCAGCAGCTTAAGGACAGAGAGGTTCTTC. The V call is TRBV7-2, the J call TRBJ2-1; possibly TRBD1 for D (6 bases). Germline V gene data show CDR1 as SGHTA and CDR2 as FQGNSA. Trimming shortened V by 2 bases and J by 15 bases, and 11 bases separated the two germline ends. The CDR3 extends over 11 amino acids.

There are many counts of this clonotype. The chain combines TRBV7-2 with TRBJ1-6, with a possible D match to TRBD1 (5 bases). The ends were cut back, 5 bases at V and 4 bases at J, with 9 bases in the middle. The CDR3 length is 14 residues. From germline, CDR1 is SGHTA and CDR2 FQGNSA. CDR3 protein: CASSARVYNSPLHF. CDR3 DNA: TGTGCCAGCAGCGCCAGGGTTTATAATTCACCCCTCCACTTT.

This clonotype was seen only a few times. The chain employs TRBV5-4 and TRBJ2-6; D uncertain. CDR1 is SGHNT, CDR2 YYREEE, per germline (reference sequence). This CDR3 contains 19 residues. V was cut by 0 bases and J by 0 bases, with 16 bases left in between. This chain's CDR3 is CASSLGLGTSYSGANVLTF. DNA for the CDR3: TGTGCCAGCAGCTTGGGTCTAGGCACATCTTACTCTGGGGCCAACGTCCTGACTTTC.

This clonotype was observed a handful of times. A single base separates this from a much larger clone, so it may be a read error. The V gene is TRBV7-2, the J gene TRBJ2-4; no firm D call. CDR1 is SGHTA, CDR2 FQGNSA, per germline. The CDR3 is 15 amino acids. Written as DNA, the CDR3 is TGTGCCAGCAGCGATGGTCCTTTAGCCAAAAGCATTCAGTACTTC. It encodes CASSDGPLAKSIQYF. The variable domain in full, completed from reference TRBV7-2 and TRBJ2-4, reads GAGVSQSPSNKVTEKGKDVELRCDPISGHTALYWYRQSLGQGLEFLIYFQGNSAPDKSGLPSDRFSAERTGGSVSTLTIQRTQQEDSAVYLCASSDGPLAKSIQYFGAGTRLSVL.

The chain links TRBV6-2 or TRBV6-3 to TRBJ2-1; 15 nucleotides align to TRBD2. This CDR3 spans 21 amino acids. Trimming took 4 bases from V and 4 from J; bases not matched to a gene: 17. Germline assignment: CDR1 MNHEY and CDR2 SVGEGT. The CDR3 protein is CASSSRTWGLAGGSGYNEQFF. The CDR3 nucleotides are TGTGCCAGCAGTTCCCGAACGTGGGGACTAGCGGGAGGTTCGGGGTACAATGAGCAGTTCTTC.

As concerns this clonotype: A much more abundant neighbour one base away suggests this may be a read error. The chain uses TRBV6-1 and TRBJ2-5, with D tentatively TRBD1 or TRBD2 (5 bases each). The germline V and J ends were trimmed by 2 bases and 11 bases, with 15 bases remaining between them. Germline values: CDR1 MNHNS, CDR2 SASEGT. CDR3 length equals 13 residues. In DNA, the CDR3 is TGTGCCAGCAGTGAATGGGGGTACAATGAGCAGTACTTC. This translates into CASSEWGYNEQYF.

This clonotype was seen at least ten times. This chain connects TRBV6-2 or TRBV6-3 to TRBJ2-1; TRBD2 aligns across 7 bases. Per germline, CDR1 MNHEY and CDR2 SVGEGT. The CDR3 has 18 amino acids. With V trimmed by 4 bases and J by 2 bases, 14 bases remained unmatched. The CDR3 reads CASSSTRLTSSAYNEQFF. In DNA form, the CDR3 reads TGTGCCAGCAGTTCCACTAGACTGACTAGCTCAGCCTACAATGAGCAGTTCTTC.

The CDR3 loop reads CASSFDGIRNSPLHF. As DNA, the CDR3 is TGCGCCAGCAGCTTTGATGGGATAAGAAATTCACCCCTCCACTTT. This sequence joins TRBV5-1 and TRBJ1-6; D unresolved. Trimming cost V 2 bases and J 7 bases, with 13 bases left between them. The CDR3 extends over 15 amino acids. CDR1 is SGHRS and CDR2 is YFSETQ in the germline V gene. The entire variable domain, with the rest obtained from reference TRBV5-1 and TRBJ1-6, is as follows: KAGVTQTPRYLIKTRGQQVTLSCSPISGHRSVSWYQQTPGQGLQFLFEYFSETQRNKGNFPGRFSGRQFSNSRSEMNVSTLELGDSALYLCASSFDGIRNSPLHFGNGTRLTVT.

This clonotype was seen many times. The genes are TRBV5-1 and TRBJ2-6; a possible D gene is TRBD1 (5 bases). V was pared by 3 bases and J by 0 bases, with 10 bases between. Germline V gene sequence: CDR1 SGHRS, CDR2 YFSETQ. This CDR3 has 16 amino acids. The CDR3: CASSYDRISGANVLTF. The CDR3 nucleotides are TGCGCCAGCAGCTATGACAGAATCTCTGGGGCCAACGTCCTGACTTTC.

This clonotype came up many times. This chain connects TRBV4-3 to TRBJ2-3, with 8 bases aligning to TRBD2. The CDR3 sequence is 16 residues long. CDR1 LGHNA and CDR2 YSLEER come from the germline V gene. V was pared by 1 base and J by 4 bases, with 7 bases of the junction left unmatched. The CDR3 reads CASSQVIRGGPDTQYF. The CDR3, as DNA: TGCGCCAGCAGCCAAGTTATTCGGGGGGGCCCAGATACGCAGTATTTT.